Below are 32 T cell receptor beta chains sequenced from a single sample in a study of blood T cell repertoires in COVID-19. This table comes from immunoSEQ multiplex PCR, and its TCRdb copy is limited to in-frame clones, with some not included. Among 340,000 or so clones listed, about 86% were seen once. Sample: peripheral blood. All receptors come from a man aged 30-40 years with active or convalescent COVID-19.

The chain links TRBV6-5 to TRBJ2-3; no clear D. Trimming removed 0 bases at V and 4 bases at J, with 11 bases between. This CDR3 contains 15 residues. Germline lookup yields CDR1 MNHEY and CDR2 SVGAGI. CDR3 coding DNA: TGTGCCAGCAGTTACTCGCCGACGGCGGCAGATACGCAGTATTTT. Its protein product is CASSYSPTAADTQYF.

Notes on this clone: Other nucleotide sequences from this sample produce the same CDR3. This rearrangement joins TRBV9 to TRBJ2-1; the D gene is possibly TRBD1 (6 bases). The CDR3 loop spans 14 amino acids. V lost 0 bases and J lost 4, with 8 bases in between. Germline V gene data show CDR1 as SGDLS and CDR2 as YYNGEE. The CDR3 reads CASSVGGPYNEQFF. CDR3 coding DNA: TGTGCCAGCAGCGTAGGGGGGCCATACAATGAGCAGTTCTTC. The complete variable domain, with remaining parts taken from reference TRBV9 and TRBJ2-1, reads DSGVTQTPKHLITATGQRVTLRCSPRSGDLSVYWYQQSLDQGLQFLIQYYNGEERAKGNILERFSAQQFPDLHSELNLSSLELGDSALYFCASSVGGPYNEQFFGPGTRLTVL.

The chain joins TRBV21-1 to TRBJ1-6. TRBV21-1 is a known pseudogene. CDR3 length: 13 amino acids. DNA of the CDR3: TGTGCCAGCAGCAAAGGGCGGAATTCACCCCTCCACTTT. Its protein product is CASSKGRNSPLHF.

J is TRBJ2-7 and V is TRBV11-2, with D unresolved. Trimming cost V 6 bases and J 1 base, with 10 bases left between them. CDR3 size: 13 residues. CDR1 SGHAT and CDR2 FQNNGV come from the germline V gene. The CDR3 is CASRPTRSYEQYF. The CDR3 DNA is TGTGCCAGCAGACCGACACGGTCCTACGAGCAGTACTTC.

V and J are TRBV19 and TRBJ2-1, with 9 bases matching TRBD2. CDR3 length: 15 residues. Germline-derived CDR1 and CDR2 are LNHDA and SQIVND (reference sequence). The V segment lost 6 bases and the J segment 3 bases; nucleotides outside the gene matches: 6. The CDR3 DNA reads TGTGCCAGTAGCCGTGGGCGGGGGGGCTACAATGAGCAGTTCTTC. This translates into CASSRGRGGYNEQFF.

On this clone: Other DNA sequences in this specimen translate into the identical CDR3. This chain uses TRBV12-3 or TRBV12-4 with TRBJ1-1; TRBD1 is a possible D gene (5 bases). Trimming removed 3 bases at V and 1 base at J, with 6 bases between. CDR3 size: 13 residues. CDR3 protein: CASSLTENTEAFF. DNA for the CDR3: TGTGCCAGCAGTTTGACAGAGAACACTGAAGCTTTCTTT.

The chain is built from TRBV28 and TRBJ2-2, with a possible D match to TRBD2 (6 bases). CDR1 MDHEN and CDR2 SYDVKM come from the germline V gene. V lost 8 bases and J lost 5, with 15 bases in between. The CDR3 contains 14 residues. CDR3 DNA: TGTGCCAGCGCGGTGGGAGGTGGAACCGGGGAGCTGTTTTTT. The encoded protein is CASAVGGGTGELFF. The entire variable domain, with the rest obtained from reference TRBV28 and TRBJ2-2, is as follows: DVKVTQSSRYLVKRTGEKVFLECVQDMDHENMFWYRQDPGLGLRLIYFSYDVKMKEKGDIPEGYSVSREKKERFSLILESASTNQTSMYLCASAVGGGTGELFFGEGSRLTVL.

The chain combines TRBV6-6 with TRBJ2-7; no firm D call. The CDR3 runs 14 residues. V lost 2 bases, J lost 4 bases, and 12 bases lay in between. Per germline, CDR1 MNHNY and CDR2 SVGAGI (reference sequence). DNA for the CDR3: TGTGCCAGCAGTTACCCCTCCCCTAGGTACGAGCAGTACTTC. It specifies CASSYPSPRYEQYF.

The V gene is TRBV18, the J gene TRBJ1-2; 8 bases agree with TRBD1. Germline V gives CDR1 KGHSH, CDR2 LQKENI. V was pared by 3 bases and J by 0 bases, with 0 bases of the junction left unmatched. CDR3 length equals 14 residues. The CDR3 sequence: CASSPDRANYGYTF. CDR3 sequence (DNA): TGTGCCAGCTCACCGGACAGGGCTAACTATGGCTACACCTTC.

The chain is built from TRBV29-1 and TRBJ2-1; 11 bases are shared with TRBD2. Germline CDR1 reads SQVTM; CDR2 reads ANQGSEA. This CDR3 has 14 amino acids. Germline trimming cut 5 bases from V and 6 bases from J; bases unmatched to any gene: 6. The CDR3 coding sequence is TGCAGCGTTACGACTAGCGGGACATTCAATGAGCAGTTCTTC. It encodes CSVTTSGTFNEQFF.

This chain joins TRBV9 and TRBJ2-6; D is undetermined. The CDR3 runs to 17 residues. Germline V gives CDR1 SGDLS, CDR2 YYNGEE. Trimming left V 0 bases short and J 0 bases short, with 10 bases between. The CDR3 loop reads CASSVGGSHSGANVLTF. CDR3 nucleotide sequence: TGTGCCAGCAGCGTAGGCGGCAGCCACTCTGGGGCCAACGTCCTGACTTTC.

The rearrangement joins TRBV6-5 to TRBJ2-7, with D unclear. The CDR3 has 13 residues. CDR1 is MNHEY and CDR2 is SVGAGI in the germline V gene. Trimming removed 6 bases from V and 6 bases from J, with 15 bases in between. DNA of the CDR3: TGTGCCAGCAGCACGACTGCCCCCAGCGAGCAGTACTTC. Translation: CASSTTAPSEQYF.

The rearrangement links TRBV5-4 to TRBJ2-7; 7 bases are a match to TRBD2. CDR3 length: 14 residues. Trimming at V came to 4 bases and at J to 0 bases, leaving 4 bases not matched to a gene. In germline, CDR1 is SGHNT, CDR2 YYREEE (reference sequence). The CDR3 DNA sequence: TGTGCCAGCAGCCGGGGGGAGAACTCCTACGAGCAGTACTTC. Protein product: CASSRGENSYEQYF. Complete variable domain (other parts from reference TRBV5-4 and TRBJ2-7): ETGVTQSPTHLIKTRGQQVTLRCSSQSGHNTVSWYQQALGQGPQFIFQYYREEENGRGNFPPRFSGLQFPNYSSELNVNALELDDSALYLCASSRGENSYEQYFGPGTRLTVT.

This chain links TRBV5-1 with TRBJ2-3; 7 positions match TRBD1. J lost 2 bases, V lost 4 bases, and 4 bases had no gene match. The CDR3 is 14 amino acids. CDR1 is SGHRS and CDR2 is YFSETQ in the germline V gene. In DNA form, the CDR3 reads TGCGCCAGCAGCCCTACAGGGGCCACAGATACGCAGTATTTT. Protein product: CASSPTGATDTQYF. The whole variable domain, filled in from reference TRBV5-1 and TRBJ2-3, reads KAGVTQTPRYLIKTRGQQVTLSCSPISGHRSVSWYQQTPGQGLQFLFEYFSETQRNKGNFPGRFSGRQFSNSRSEMNVSTLELGDSALYLCASSPTGATDTQYFGPGTRLTVL.

J is TRBJ1-6 and V is TRBV3-1 (or the pseudogene TRBV3-2); D ambiguous. With 0 bases removed from V and 6 bases from J, the gap between germline ends came to 6 bases. The CDR3 has 14 residues. CDR1 is LGHDT, CDR2 YNNKEL, per germline (reference sequence). The DNA of the CDR3 is TGTGCCAGCAGCCAAGAACAGCCTAATTCACCCCTCCACTTT. It specifies CASSQEQPNSPLHF.

This chain links TRBV2 with TRBJ1-1, with D maybe TRBD1 (6 bases). Deletions cut 7 bases from V and 7 bases from J, with 16 bases between. The CDR3 has 13 amino acids. The germline gives CDR1 SNHLY, CDR2 FYNNEI. The CDR3 region is CASKVGGAVEAFF. Here the CDR3 DNA reads TGTGCCAGCAAGGTCGGGGGGGCGGTTGAAGCTTTCTTT.

The V call is TRBV9, the J call TRBJ2-1, with 7 bases that match TRBD2. Germline CDR1 and CDR2: SGDLS and YYNGEE. This CDR3 is built from 13 residues. J lost 9 bases, V lost 3 bases, and 6 bases had no gene match. The DNA for the CDR3 is TGTGCCAGCAGCGCAGAGCGGGACGGTGAGCAGTTCTTC. This codes for CASSAERDGEQFF.

V and J are TRBV19 and TRBJ2-7; 7 bases fit TRBD1. Germline lookup yields CDR1 LNHDA and CDR2 SQIVND (reference sequence). V was pared by 5 bases and J by 4 bases, with 2 bases of the junction left unmatched. The CDR3 runs 12 residues. The CDR3 DNA sequence: TGTGCCAGTAGTGGGACAGCATACGAGCAGTACTTC. Its protein product is CASSGTAYEQYF.

This chain connects TRBV30 to TRBJ2-7, with D uncertain. Trimming cost V 3 bases and J 0 bases, with 30 bases left between them. The V gene's germline CDR1 is GTSNPN and CDR2 SVGIG (reference sequence). The CDR3 sequence is 20 residues long. The CDR3 spells CAWSEILSPPYYRSSYEQYF. CDR3 sequence (DNA): TGTGCCTGGAGCGAGATTCTCTCCCCTCCGTATTACAGAAGCTCCTACGAGCAGTACTTC.

The V call is TRBV29-1, the J call TRBJ2-1; D is perhaps TRBD1 (5 bases). CDR1 and CDR2 from the germline V gene are SQVTM and ANQGSEA. Trimming left V 8 bases short and J 8 bases short, with 13 bases between. The CDR3 is 11 amino acids. The CDR3: CSTGVGHEQFF. CDR3 sequence (DNA): TGCAGCACTGGGGTGGGGCATGAGCAGTTCTTC.

V is TRBV18 and J is TRBJ2-5; a weak D match, TRBD1 (5 bases). V was shortened by 1 base and J by 3 bases, with 12 bases between the two germline ends. Germline CDR1 reads KGHSH; CDR2 reads LQKENI. The length of the CDR3 is 15 residues. The CDR3 DNA reads TGTGCCAGCTCACCACAGTTTGTGACAGAAGAGACCCAGTACTTC. Translation gives CASSPQFVTEETQYF.

The chain has TRBV4-1 and TRBJ2-3; 7 bases are a match to TRBD2. The CDR3 runs 14 residues. CDR1 is MGHRA and CDR2 is YSYEKL in the germline V gene. V shed 6 bases and J 0 bases; nucleotides not matched to a gene: 3. In nucleotides, the CDR3 is TGCGCCAGCAGTCTAGCGGTTAGCACAGATACGCAGTATTTT. This encodes CASSLAVSTDTQYF.

The chain carries TRBV4-1 and TRBJ1-4, with TRBD1 matching over 11 bases. Germline CDR1 and CDR2: MGHRA and YSYEKL. The CDR3 consists of 16 residues. V lost 5 bases, J lost 7 bases, and 9 bases stayed unmatched. The CDR3 sequence: CASSLGAGQGVEKLFF. CDR3 nucleotide sequence: TGCGCCAGCAGCTTAGGGGCGGGACAGGGGGTTGAAAAACTGTTTTTT.

The CDR3 here is CASSPETRAGEQYF. The CDR3 DNA reads TGCGCCAGCAGCCCTGAGACTCGAGCGGGGGAGCAGTACTTC. The chain links TRBV4-1 to TRBJ2-7; TRBD2 aligns across 7 bases. Germline V lookup: CDR1 MGHRA, CDR2 YSYEKL. CDR3 length equals 14 residues. Trimming at V came to 4 bases and at J to 7 bases, leaving 10 bases not matched to a gene.

The chain uses TRBV14 and TRBJ2-7; a weak D match, TRBD2 (6 bases). Trimming shortened V by 1 base and J by 8 bases, and 21 bases separated the two germline ends. The length of the CDR3 is 16 residues. Germline V gives CDR1 SGHDN, CDR2 FVKESK. CDR3 region: CASSQGSSVSSHKQYF. The CDR3 DNA follows: TGTGCCAGCAGCCAAGGCTCTAGCGTGTCTTCCCATAAGCAGTACTTC.

The V call is TRBV7-2, the J call TRBJ1-1; D might be TRBD1 (6 bases). Trimming took off 0 bases at V and 8 bases at J, with 10 bases between the two ends. Germline values: CDR1 SGHTA, CDR2 FQGNSA. The CDR3 length is 13 residues. The CDR3 DNA reads TGTGCCAGCAGCTTAGCATTGGGGGCCGAAGCTTTCTTT. Its protein is CASSLALGAEAFF.

This chain connects TRBV27 to TRBJ2-4; no definite D call. The CDR3 sequence is 14 residues long. Germline-derived CDR1 and CDR2 are MNHEY and SMNVEV (reference sequence). The germline V and J ends were trimmed by 4 bases and 0 bases, with 7 bases remaining between them. CDR3 in DNA: TGTGCCAGCAGTTCCCCTCTAGCCAAAAACATTCAGTACTTC. This translates into CASSSPLAKNIQYF.

The chain joins TRBV3-1 (or the pseudogene TRBV3-2) to TRBJ2-7, with 9 positions matching TRBD2. V gave up 1 base and J gave up 6 bases; unmatched junction bases: 7. This CDR3 spans 15 amino acids. CDR1 is LGHDT, CDR2 YNNKEL, per germline (reference sequence). The CDR3 here is CASSQAGLAGIEQYF. As DNA, the CDR3 is TGTGCCAGCAGCCAAGCGGGGCTAGCGGGAATCGAGCAGTACTTC.

V is TRBV2 and J is TRBJ2-7; the D gene is possibly TRBD2 (7 bases). The germline CDR1 and CDR2 sequences are SNHLY and FYNNEI. Between the trimmed V and J ends, which lost 4 bases and 0 bases, there was a span of 16 bases. The CDR3 covers 16 residues. The CDR3 loop is CASSVRGGASSYEQYF. CDR3 coding DNA: TGTGCCAGCAGTGTAAGGGGGGGGGCCTCCTCCTACGAGCAGTACTTC.

The V and J genes are TRBV25-1 and TRBJ2-7, with 10 nucleotides matching TRBD1. CDR3 length: 14 residues. In germline, CDR1 is MGHDK, CDR2 SYGVNS. With 5 bases clipped from V and 7 bases from J, the junction kept 8 bases outside the gene matches. The CDR3 spells CASSLTGGAGEQYF. Written as DNA, the CDR3 is TGTGCCAGCAGTCTGACAGGGGGCGCGGGGGAGCAGTACTTC.

V usage is TRBV3-1 (or the pseudogene TRBV3-2) and J usage is TRBJ2-3, with TRBD2 identical over 7 bases. Germline V gene data show CDR1 as LGHDT and CDR2 as YNNKEL (reference sequence). This CDR3 spans 12 amino acids. V dropped 4 bases and J dropped 9; count of bases not matched to a gene: 4. CDR3 DNA: TGTGCCAGCAGCCCTGGACTAGGGACGCAGTATTTT. Amino acids: CASSPGLGTQYF.

This clone has a single count. V and J are TRBV2 and TRBJ2-1; 12 bases agree with TRBD2. J lost 8 bases, V lost 5 bases, and 7 bases had no gene match. This CDR3 has 15 amino acids. CDR1 and CDR2 from the germline V gene are SNHLY and FYNNEI. CDR3 in amino acids: CASSLSSGGADEQFF. The CDR3 bases are TGTGCCAGCAGTCTCTCTAGCGGGGGGGCGGATGAGCAGTTCTTC.